This T cell receptor beta chain is drawn from a study of T cells after yellow fever vaccination. Overall study results and limits: Some clonotypes were seen in both the CD4 and the CD8 compartments. These made up a small share and likely arose from convergent recombination. Reappearance after the booster was observed for most primary-vaccination clones (around 95% CD4, almost 90% CD8). Repertoires obtained by FACS sorting could include abundant clonotypes that entered as contaminants from the bulk population.

Trimming took off 3 bases at V and 14 bases at J, with 13 bases between the two ends. CDR3 length: 12 amino acids. Germline lookup yields CDR1 KGHDR and CDR2 SFDVKD. In its sample, this clonotype was seen a few times. What it recognizes is unknown. For TCR, cDNA came from 5'RACE template switching, which added a universal primer site and UMIs. Each CDR3 protein is one row after TCRdb ran MiXCR on the 5' RACE reads. This table has approximately 550,000 distinct CDR3 sequences, about 13% appearing once. This specimen consisted of PBMCs, obtained on the day of the yellow fever booster vaccination. This TCR derives from a man aged 30 to 45 who received the YFV17D yellow fever vaccine. This rearrangement joins TRBV24-1 to TRBJ2-1; D is ambiguous. The CDR3 reads CATSDPIGREFF. The CDR3 DNA reads as TGTGCCACCAGTGATCCCATAGGGCGCGAGTTCTTC.